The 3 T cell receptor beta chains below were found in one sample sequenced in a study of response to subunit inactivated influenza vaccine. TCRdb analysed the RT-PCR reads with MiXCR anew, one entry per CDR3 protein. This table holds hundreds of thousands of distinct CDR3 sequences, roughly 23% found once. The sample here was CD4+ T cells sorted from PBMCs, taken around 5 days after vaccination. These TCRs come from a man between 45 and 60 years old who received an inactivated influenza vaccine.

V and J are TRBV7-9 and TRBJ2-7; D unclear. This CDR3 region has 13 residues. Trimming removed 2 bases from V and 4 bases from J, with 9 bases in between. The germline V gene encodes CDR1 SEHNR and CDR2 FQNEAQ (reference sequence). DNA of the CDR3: TGTGCCAGCAGCTTATTAAACCGGTACGAGCAGTACTTC. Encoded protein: CASSLLNRYEQYF.

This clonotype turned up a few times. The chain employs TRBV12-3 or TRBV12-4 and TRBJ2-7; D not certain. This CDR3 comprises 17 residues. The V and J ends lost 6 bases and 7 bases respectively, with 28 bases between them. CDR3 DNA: TGTGCCAGCAGCGAAACCCGCCAGGTTTTGGAGTTTTCTGAGCAGTACTTC. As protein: CASSETRQVLEFSEQYF.

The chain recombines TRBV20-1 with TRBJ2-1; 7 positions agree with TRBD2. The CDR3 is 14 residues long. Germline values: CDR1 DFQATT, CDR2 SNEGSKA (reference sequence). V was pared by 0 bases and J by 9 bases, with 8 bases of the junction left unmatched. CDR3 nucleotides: TGCAGTGCTAGAGAAGGCGGGAGAAGCGGTGAGCAGTTCTTC. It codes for CSAREGGRSGEQFF.